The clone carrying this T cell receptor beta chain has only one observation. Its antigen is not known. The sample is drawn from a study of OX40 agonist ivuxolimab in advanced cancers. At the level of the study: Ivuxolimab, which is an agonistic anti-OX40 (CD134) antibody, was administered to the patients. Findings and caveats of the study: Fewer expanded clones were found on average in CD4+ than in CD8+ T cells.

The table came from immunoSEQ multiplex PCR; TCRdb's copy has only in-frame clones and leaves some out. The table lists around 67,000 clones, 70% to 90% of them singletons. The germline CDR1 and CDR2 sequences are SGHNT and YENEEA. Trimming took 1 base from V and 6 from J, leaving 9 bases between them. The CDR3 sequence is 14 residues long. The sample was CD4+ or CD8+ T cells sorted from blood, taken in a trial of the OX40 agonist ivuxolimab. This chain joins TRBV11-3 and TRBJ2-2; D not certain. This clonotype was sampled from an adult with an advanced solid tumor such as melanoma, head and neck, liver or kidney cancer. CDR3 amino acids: CASSLGASAGELFF. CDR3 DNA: TGTGCCAGCAGCTTAGGGGCCAGTGCCGGGGAGCTGTTTTTT.